This entry lists 10 T cell receptor beta chains sequenced from one sample in a study of Graves' ophthalmopathy and Graves' hyperthyroidism. Amplified material comprised TCR beta CDR3 regions derived from RNA transcripts. First-round RT-PCR with HTBI primers preceded a second-round multiplex PCR. TCRdb fed the multiplex PCR reads into MiXCR, producing one record per CDR3 protein. The repertoire includes approximately 700,000 distinct CDR3 sequences, about two fifths of them detected once, and about 3.3% sits in the top ten. Sample: peripheral blood. Receptors were obtained from an adult man with Graves' ophthalmopathy.

In this sample, this clonotype turned up a few times. V is TRBV20-1 and J is TRBJ2-3; D gene ambiguous. Trimming removed 5 bases from V and 7 bases from J, with 13 bases in between. The length of the CDR3 is 12 residues. Germline V lookup: CDR1 DFQATT, CDR2 SNEGSKA (reference sequence). CDR3 residues: CSAGPTGNTQYF. The CDR3 region has the DNA TGCAGTGCTGGGCCGACTGGAAATACGCAGTATTTT.

This clonotype came up many times. The chain employs TRBV5-1 and TRBJ2-7; 7 bases are a match to TRBD1. This CDR3 is built from 14 residues. In germline, CDR1 is SGHRS, CDR2 YFSETQ. Trimming removed 7 bases from V and 2 bases from J; junction bases left unmatched: 9. The CDR3 here is CASGPGDRPYEQYF. As DNA, the CDR3 is TGCGCCAGCGGACCCGGGGACAGACCCTACGAGCAGTACTTC.

Ten or more counts support this clonotype. The V gene is TRBV5-1, the J gene TRBJ2-3; D is unresolved. Between the trimmed V and J ends, which lost 0 bases and 0 bases, there was a span of 5 bases. The germline V gene encodes CDR1 SGHRS and CDR2 YFSETQ. The CDR3 length is 14 residues. This CDR3 is CASSLAVSTDTQYF. In nucleotides, the CDR3 is TGCGCCAGCAGCTTGGCGGTTAGCACAGATACGCAGTATTTT.

This clonotype was detected ten times or more. This chain uses TRBV11-2 with TRBJ2-2; 7 positions agree with TRBD2. The CDR3 is 16 amino acids. Germline V lookup: CDR1 SGHAT, CDR2 FQNNGV. With V trimmed by 7 bases and J by 8 bases, 16 bases remained unmatched. The chain's CDR3 is CASTLGRTGGTGELFF. Written as DNA, the CDR3 is TGTGCCAGCACGCTAGGTCGGACGGGAGGAACTGGGGAGCTGTTTTTT.

This clonotype was seen many times. This chain links TRBV7-2 with TRBJ2-5; D is unresolved. V was shortened by 5 bases and J by 7 bases, with 20 bases between the two germline ends. The V gene's germline CDR1 is SGHTA and CDR2 FQGNSA. This CDR3 has 15 amino acids. This chain's CDR3 is CASSASRLGLPTQYF. Written as DNA, the CDR3 is TGTGCCAGCAGCGCTTCCAGGCTAGGGTTGCCGACCCAGTACTTC.

J is TRBJ1-5 and V is TRBV6-5, with 9 positions matching TRBD1. V was pared by 5 bases and J by 0 bases, with 11 bases of the junction left unmatched. This CDR3 has 18 residues. Per germline, CDR1 MNHEY and CDR2 SVGAGI. The CDR3 is CASSAGQGALYSNQPQHF. The CDR3 bases are TGTGCCAGCAGTGCGGGACAGGGTGCTCTCTATAGCAATCAGCCCCAGCATTTT.

The chain uses TRBV19 and TRBJ1-6; 7 positions agree with TRBD1. The CDR3 covers 14 residues. J gave up 12 bases and V 8 bases, and 13 bases lay outside the gene matches. CDR1 LNHDA and CDR2 SQIVND come from the germline V gene (reference sequence). CDR3 bases: TGTGCCAGTCAGACAGGGTGGGTTGATTTACCCCTCCACTTT. Protein: CASQTGWVDLPLHF.

In the case of this clonotype: Just one base apart from a much larger clone, this may be a read error. The chain recombines TRBV12-3 or TRBV12-4 with TRBJ1-3; possibly TRBD1 for D (5 bases). The V end was cut by 10 bases, the J end by 4 bases, with 17 bases between. The CDR3 has 14 amino acids. The CDR3 coding sequence is TGTGCCATCAGCACCGGGGAGGGGGGAAACACCATATATTTT. Protein: CAISTGEGGNTIYF.

The chain employs TRBV2 and TRBJ1-1, with D unclear. Germline assignment: CDR1 SNHLY and CDR2 FYNNEI. CDR3 length equals 14 residues. Between the trimmed V and J ends, which lost 4 bases and 5 bases, there was a span of 14 bases. The chain's CDR3 is CASSAGVLQTEAFF. In nucleotides, the CDR3 is TGTGCCAGCAGTGCCGGGGTCCTCCAAACTGAAGCTTTCTTT. The full variable domain, completed using reference TRBV2 and TRBJ1-1, is EPEVTQTPSHQVTQMGQEVILRCVPISNHLYFYWYRQILGQKVEFLVSFYNNEISEKSEIFDDQFSVERPDGSNFTLKIRSTKLEDSAMYFCASSAGVLQTEAFFGQGTRLTVV.

Details on this clonotype: A clone one base away is much larger, so this may be a read error. V is TRBV25-1 and J is TRBJ2-3; 7 bases match TRBD1. The V and J ends lost 5 bases and 0 bases, in that order; junction bases with no gene match: 14. The CDR3 is 18 residues long. Germline loops: CDR1 MGHDK, CDR2 SYGVNS. The CDR3 region has the DNA TGTGCCAGCAGTCCAACTTTCACAGGGGTTGATAGCACAGATACGCAGTATTTT. Protein: CASSPTFTGVDSTDTQYF.